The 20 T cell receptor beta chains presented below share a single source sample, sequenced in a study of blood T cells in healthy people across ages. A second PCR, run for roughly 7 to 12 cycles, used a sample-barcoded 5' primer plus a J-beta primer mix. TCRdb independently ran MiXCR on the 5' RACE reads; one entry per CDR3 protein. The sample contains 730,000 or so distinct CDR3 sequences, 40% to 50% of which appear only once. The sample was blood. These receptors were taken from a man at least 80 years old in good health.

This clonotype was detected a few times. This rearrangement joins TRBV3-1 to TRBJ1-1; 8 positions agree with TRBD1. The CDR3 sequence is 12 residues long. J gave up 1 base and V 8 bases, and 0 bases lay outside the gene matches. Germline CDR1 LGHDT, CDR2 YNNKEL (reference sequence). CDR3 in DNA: TGTGCCAGCGACAGGGGGAACACTGAAGCTTTCTTT. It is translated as CASDRGNTEAFF.

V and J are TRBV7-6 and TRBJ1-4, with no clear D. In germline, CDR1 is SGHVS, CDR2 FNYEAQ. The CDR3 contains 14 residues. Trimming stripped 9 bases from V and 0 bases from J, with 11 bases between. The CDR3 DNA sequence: TGTGCCAGTGGTAGGGTTACAACTAATGAAAAACTGTTTTTT. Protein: CASGRVTTNEKLFF.

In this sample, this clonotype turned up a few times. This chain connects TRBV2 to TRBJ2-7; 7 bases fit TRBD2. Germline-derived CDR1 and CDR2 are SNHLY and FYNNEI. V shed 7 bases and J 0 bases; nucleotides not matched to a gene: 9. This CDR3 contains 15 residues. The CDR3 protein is CASTPREGFSYEQYF. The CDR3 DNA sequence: TGTGCCAGCACCCCCAGGGAGGGATTCTCCTACGAGCAGTACTTC.

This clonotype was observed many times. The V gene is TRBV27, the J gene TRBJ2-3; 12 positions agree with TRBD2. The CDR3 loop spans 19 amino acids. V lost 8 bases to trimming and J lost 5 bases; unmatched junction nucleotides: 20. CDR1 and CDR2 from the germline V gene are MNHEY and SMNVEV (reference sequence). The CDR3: CASAPAGLLTSGGEDTQYF. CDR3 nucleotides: TGTGCCAGCGCCCCTGCTGGGTTGTTGACTAGCGGGGGAGAAGATACGCAGTATTTT.

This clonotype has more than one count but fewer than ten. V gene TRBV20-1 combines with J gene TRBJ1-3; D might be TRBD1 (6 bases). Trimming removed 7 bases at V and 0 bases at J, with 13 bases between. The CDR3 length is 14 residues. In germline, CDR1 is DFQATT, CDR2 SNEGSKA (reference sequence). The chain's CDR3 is CSVKGHYSGNTIYF. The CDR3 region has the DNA TGCAGTGTTAAGGGACATTACTCTGGAAACACCATATATTTT.

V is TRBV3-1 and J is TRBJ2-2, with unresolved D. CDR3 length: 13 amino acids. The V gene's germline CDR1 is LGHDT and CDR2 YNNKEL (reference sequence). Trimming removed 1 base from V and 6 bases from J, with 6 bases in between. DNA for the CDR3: TGTGCCAGCAGCCAAGTGGTCTCCGGGGAGCTGTTTTTT. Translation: CASSQVVSGELFF.

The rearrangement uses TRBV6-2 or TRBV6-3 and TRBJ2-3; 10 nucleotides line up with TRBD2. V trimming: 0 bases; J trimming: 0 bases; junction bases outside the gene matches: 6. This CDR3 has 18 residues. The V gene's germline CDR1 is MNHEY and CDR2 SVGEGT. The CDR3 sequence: CASSYSSGGAKSTDTQYF. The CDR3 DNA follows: TGTGCCAGCAGTTACTCCAGCGGGGGGGCGAAAAGCACAGATACGCAGTATTTT.

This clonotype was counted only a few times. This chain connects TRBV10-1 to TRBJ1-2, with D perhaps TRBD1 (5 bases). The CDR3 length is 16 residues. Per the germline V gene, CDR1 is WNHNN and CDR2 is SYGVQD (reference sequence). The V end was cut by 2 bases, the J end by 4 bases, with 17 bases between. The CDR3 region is CASSEQKPGFSYGYTF. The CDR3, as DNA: TGCGCCAGCAGTGAGCAGAAGCCAGGGTTTAGCTATGGCTACACCTTC.

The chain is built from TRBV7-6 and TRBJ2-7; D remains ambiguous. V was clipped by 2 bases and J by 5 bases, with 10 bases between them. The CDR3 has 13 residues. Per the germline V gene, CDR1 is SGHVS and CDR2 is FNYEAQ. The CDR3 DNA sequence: TGTGCCAGCAGCTTACGATTTGGGGACGAGCAGTACTTC. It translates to CASSLRFGDEQYF.

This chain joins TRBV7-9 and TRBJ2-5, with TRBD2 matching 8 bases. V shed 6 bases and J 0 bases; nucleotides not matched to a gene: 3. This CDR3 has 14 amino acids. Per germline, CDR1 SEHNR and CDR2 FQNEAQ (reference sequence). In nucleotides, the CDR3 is TGTGCCAGCAGTCGGCGGGGGGACCAAGAGACCCAGTACTTC. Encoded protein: CASSRRGDQETQYF.

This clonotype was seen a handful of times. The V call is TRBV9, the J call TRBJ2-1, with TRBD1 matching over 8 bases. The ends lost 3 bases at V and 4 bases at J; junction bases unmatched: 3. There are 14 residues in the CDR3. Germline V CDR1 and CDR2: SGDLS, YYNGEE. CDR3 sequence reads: CASSERQGYNEQFF. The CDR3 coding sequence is TGTGCCAGCAGCGAACGACAGGGGTACAATGAGCAGTTCTTC.

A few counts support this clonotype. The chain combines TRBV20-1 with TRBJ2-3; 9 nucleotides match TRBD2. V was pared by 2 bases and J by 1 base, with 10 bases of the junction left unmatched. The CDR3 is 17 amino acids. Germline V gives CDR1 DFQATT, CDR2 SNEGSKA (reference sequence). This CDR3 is CSARSAGGSIGTDTQYF. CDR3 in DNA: TGCAGTGCTAGATCAGCGGGAGGCTCGATTGGCACAGATACGCAGTATTTT.

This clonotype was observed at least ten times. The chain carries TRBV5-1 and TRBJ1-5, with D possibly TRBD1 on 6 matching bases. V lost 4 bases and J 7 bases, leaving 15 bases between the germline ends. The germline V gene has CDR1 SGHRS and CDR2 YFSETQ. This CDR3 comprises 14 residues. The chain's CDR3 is CASSNHRVRQPQHF. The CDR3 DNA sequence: TGCGCCAGCAGCAATCACAGGGTGAGACAGCCCCAGCATTTT.

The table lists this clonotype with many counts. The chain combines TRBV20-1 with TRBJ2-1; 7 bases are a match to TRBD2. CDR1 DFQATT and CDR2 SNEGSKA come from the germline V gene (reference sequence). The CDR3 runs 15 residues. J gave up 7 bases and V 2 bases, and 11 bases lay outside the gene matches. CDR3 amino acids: CSARPTSASQNEQFF. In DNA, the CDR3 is TGCAGTGCTAGACCAACTAGCGCCAGTCAGAATGAGCAGTTCTTC.

CDR3 region: CALDSKYSNQPQHF. The CDR3 DNA sequence: TGTGCCTTGGACAGTAAATATAGCAATCAGCCCCAGCATTTT. The chain recombines TRBV6-1 with TRBJ1-5; D is possibly TRBD1 (6 bases). Trimming shortened V by 11 bases and J by 0 bases, and 14 bases separated the two germline ends. Germline V CDR1 and CDR2: MNHNS, SASEGT. This CDR3 is built from 14 residues.

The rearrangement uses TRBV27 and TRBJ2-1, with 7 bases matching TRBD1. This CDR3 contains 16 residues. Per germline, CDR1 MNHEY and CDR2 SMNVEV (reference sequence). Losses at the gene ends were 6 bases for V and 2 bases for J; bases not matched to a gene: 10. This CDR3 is CASSRQGSGPYNEQFF. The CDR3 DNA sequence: TGTGCCAGCAGCCGACAGGGTTCAGGCCCCTACAATGAGCAGTTCTTC.

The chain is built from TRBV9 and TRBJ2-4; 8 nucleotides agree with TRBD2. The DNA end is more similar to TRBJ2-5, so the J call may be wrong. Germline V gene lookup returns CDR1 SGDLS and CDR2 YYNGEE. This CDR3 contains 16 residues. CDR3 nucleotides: TGTGCCAGCAGCGTACGGGGGGGGGCGGGCCAAGAGACCCAGTACTTC. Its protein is CASSVRGGAGQETQYF.

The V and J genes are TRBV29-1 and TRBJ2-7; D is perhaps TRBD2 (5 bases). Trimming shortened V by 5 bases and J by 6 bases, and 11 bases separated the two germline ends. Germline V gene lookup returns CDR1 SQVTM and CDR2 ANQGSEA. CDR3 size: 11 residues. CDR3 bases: TGCAGCGTTCGACGGGGAATCGAGCAGTACTTC. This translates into CSVRRGIEQYF.

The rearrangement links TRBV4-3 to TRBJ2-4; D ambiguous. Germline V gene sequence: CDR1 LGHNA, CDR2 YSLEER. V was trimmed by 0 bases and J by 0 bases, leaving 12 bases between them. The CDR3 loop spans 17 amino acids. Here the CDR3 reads CASSQEGLGSAKNIQYF. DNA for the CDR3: TGCGCCAGCAGCCAAGAAGGGTTAGGATCAGCCAAAAACATTCAGTACTTC.

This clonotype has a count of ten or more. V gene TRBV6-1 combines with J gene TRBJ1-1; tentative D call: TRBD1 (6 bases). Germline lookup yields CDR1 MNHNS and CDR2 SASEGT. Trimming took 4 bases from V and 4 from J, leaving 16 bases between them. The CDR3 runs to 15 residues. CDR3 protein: CASSVDSGRGTEAFF. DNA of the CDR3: TGTGCCAGCAGTGTGGACAGCGGCAGGGGCACTGAAGCTTTCTTT.